The 26 T cell receptor beta chains listed next were all sequenced from one sample in a study of cytomegalovirus exposure and HLA in healthy donors. Primers included in the PCR were 60 Vbeta and 13 Jbeta primers. Profiling relied on immunoSEQ multiplex PCR, and the TCRdb table lists in-frame clones only, not all of them. The sample yields around 150,000 clones, around 74% seen once. Sequencing used PBMCs. The receptors were gathered from a young man in good health and CMV-seronegative.

This chain links TRBV4-3 with TRBJ1-4; TRBD1 is a possible D gene (5 bases). This CDR3 is built from 16 residues. V shed 0 bases and J shed 5 bases, with 13 bases lying between them. Germline V CDR1 and CDR2: LGHNA, YSLEER. CDR3 loop: CASSQDGGAENEKLFF. CDR3 DNA sequence: TGCGCCAGCAGCCAAGATGGAGGGGCAGAAAATGAAAAACTGTTTTTT.

J is TRBJ2-5 and V is TRBV6-6; the match to TRBD1 covers 9 bases. Germline-derived CDR1 and CDR2 are MNHNY and SVGAGI (reference sequence). The CDR3 extends over 15 amino acids. J was trimmed by 5 bases and V by 6 bases; bases with no gene match: 10. CDR3 coding DNA: TGTGCCAGCAGGAATTCCCGGGACAGGGCTGAGACCCAGTACTTC. This translates into CASRNSRDRAETQYF.

This clone was counted a few times. This chain uses TRBV27 with TRBJ1-4; D is possibly TRBD1 (6 bases). V lost 2 bases and J lost 1, with 17 bases in between. CDR3 length equals 18 residues. Germline values: CDR1 MNHEY, CDR2 SMNVEV (reference sequence). This CDR3 is CASSLTYAGDRTNEKLFF. In nucleotides, the CDR3 is TGTGCCAGCAGTTTAACTTATGCAGGGGATCGAACTAATGAAAAACTGTTTTTT.

V and J are TRBV7-2 and TRBJ1-5, with 10 nucleotides matching TRBD1. The ends lost 5 bases at V and 6 bases at J; junction bases unmatched: 10. The length of the CDR3 is 16 residues. Germline assignment: CDR1 SGHTA and CDR2 FQGNSA. The CDR3 nucleotides are TGTGCCAGCAGCCCCCGACCGGGACAGGGGTCTCAGCCCCAGCATTTT. Translated, it gives CASSPRPGQGSQPQHF.

This clone was picked up a small number of times. This rearrangement joins TRBV18 to TRBJ2-5; D gene unclear. V was clipped by 3 bases and J by 3 bases, with 2 bases between them. Germline CDR1 is KGHSH and CDR2 is LQKENI. This CDR3 region has 11 residues. The CDR3 sequence is CASSPEETQYF. In DNA form, the CDR3 reads TGTGCCAGCTCACCCGAAGAGACCCAGTACTTC. The full variable domain, with the rest looked up from reference TRBV18 and TRBJ2-5, is NAGVMQNPRHLVRRRGQEARLRCSPMKGHSHVYWYRQLPEEGLKFMVYLQKENIIDESGMPKERFSAEFPKEGPSILRIQQVVRGDSAAYFCASSPEETQYFGPGTRLLVL.

As to this clone: The CDR3 carries no conserved terminal phenylalanine or tryptophan, so it likely arises from a read error. The DNA is left out, because the CDR3 cannot be placed on it with certainty; the CDR3 is given as TCRdb lists it. The chain joins TRBV20-1 to TRBJ1-3; TRBD1, the D gene given by the table, was not confirmed from the DNA. The CDR3 has 8 amino acids, counting both end residues. Germline CDR1 and CDR2: DFQATT and SNEGSKA (reference sequence). CDR3 in amino acids: CSARQCGV.

A remark on this clone: The junction shows a germline mismatch at one end, possibly a read error. This rearrangement joins TRBV7-2 to TRBJ1-3; the match to TRBD1 covers 8 bases. This CDR3 has 15 amino acids. The germline V gene has CDR1 SGHTA and CDR2 FQGNSA. CDR3 DNA sequence: TGTGCCAGCAGCGGGAGACAGGGGCGCGGAAACACTATATATTTT. The encoded protein is CASSGRQGRGNTIYF.

The chain links TRBV18 to TRBJ1-2; possibly TRBD1 for D (6 bases). Germline values: CDR1 KGHSH, CDR2 LQKENI. V was pared by 3 bases and J by 7 bases, with 12 bases between. This CDR3 is built from 13 residues. The CDR3 spells CASSPRGARGYTF. The CDR3, as DNA: TGTGCCAGCTCACCCCGGGGGGCCCGTGGCTACACCTTC.

V usage is TRBV4-3 and J usage is TRBJ2-2; the D is unclear. The CDR3 totals 15 residues. The germline V and J ends were trimmed by 1 base and 1 base, with 7 bases remaining between them. Germline-derived CDR1 and CDR2 are LGHNA and YSLEER. CDR3 in DNA: TGCGCCAGCAGCCAAGGGCTAGTGAACACCGGGGAGCTGTTTTTT. It codes for CASSQGLVNTGELFF.

J is TRBJ2-3 and V is TRBV5-1; 11 nucleotides align to TRBD2. There are 16 residues in the CDR3. Germline V lookup: CDR1 SGHRS, CDR2 YFSETQ. Unmatched junction bases numbered 6, after V lost 4 bases and J lost 2 bases. CDR3 region: CASSDGTSGYTDTQYF. The CDR3 DNA reads as TGCGCCAGCAGCGACGGGACTAGCGGATACACAGATACGCAGTATTTT.

The J gene is TRBJ2-1, the V gene TRBV29-1; TRBD1 is a possible D gene (5 bases). The V end lost 4 bases, the J end lost 7 bases, and 20 bases lay between the germline ends. The CDR3 is 15 amino acids. Germline CDR1 is SQVTM and CDR2 is ANQGSEA. CDR3 sequence: CSVVGDSAPWNEQFF. The CDR3, as DNA: TGCAGCGTTGTAGGCGACAGTGCTCCTTGGAATGAGCAGTTCTTC.

V usage is TRBV6-1 and J usage is TRBJ1-4; possible D gene TRBD1, 6 bases. The CDR3 is 15 amino acids. Germline values: CDR1 MNHNS, CDR2 SASEGT. V was trimmed by 6 bases and J by 7 bases, leaving 18 bases between them. The CDR3 loop reads CASRVPGGSGEKLFF. The CDR3 DNA reads TGTGCCAGCAGGGTACCGGGGGGCTCGGGTGAAAAACTGTTTTTT.

The V and J genes are TRBV4-3 and TRBJ1-1; D is possibly TRBD1 (6 bases). Germline loops: CDR1 LGHNA, CDR2 YSLEER. The CDR3 has 14 amino acids. Trimming pared 1 base from V and 11 bases from J, leaving 17 bases between. CDR3 loop: CASSQAKGDGEAFF. Written as DNA, the CDR3 is TGCGCCAGCAGCCAAGCAAAGGGGGACGGTGAGGCTTTCTTT.

The V and J genes are TRBV11-3 and TRBJ1-1; D is unclear. Germline CDR1 and CDR2: SGHNT and YENEEA. Trimming removed 1 base at V and 8 bases at J, with 8 bases between. There are 12 residues in the CDR3. The CDR3 coding sequence is TGTGCCAGCAGCTTAGGACAAGCCGAAGCTTTCTTT. Amino acid sequence: CASSLGQAEAFF.

This chain joins TRBV6-7 and TRBJ2-1; 14 bases agree with TRBD2. TRBV6-7 is treated as an ORF (open reading frame) with a function not yet certain. The V segment lost 2 bases and the J segment 9 bases; nucleotides outside the gene matches: 18. The CDR3 sequence is 20 residues long. Here the CDR3 DNA reads TGTGCCAGCAGTTACCCTACACTCGGACTAGCGGGAGGTCTGGGGAGTGAGCAGTTCTTC. Translation gives CASSYPTLGLAGGLGSEQFF.

V and J are TRBV5-1 and TRBJ2-7; 8 bases are a match to TRBD1. CDR3 length: 13 residues. Germline CDR1 reads SGHRS; CDR2 reads YFSETQ. The trim removed 4 bases at V and 7 bases at J, leaving 7 bases unmatched. CDR3: CASSPWGQAEQYF. The DNA for the CDR3 is TGCGCCAGCAGCCCATGGGGACAGGCTGAGCAGTACTTC. Supplemented by reference TRBV5-1 and TRBJ2-7, the full variable domain reads KAGVTQTPRYLIKTRGQQVTLSCSPISGHRSVSWYQQTPGQGLQFLFEYFSETQRNKGNFPGRFSGRQFSNSRSEMNVSTLELGDSALYLCASSPWGQAEQYFGPGTRLTVT.

This chain joins TRBV29-1 and TRBJ2-7; perhaps TRBD2 as D (5 bases). Trimming took off 4 bases at V and 4 bases at J, with 20 bases between the two ends. CDR3 length: 15 residues. CDR1 SQVTM and CDR2 ANQGSEA come from the germline V gene. CDR3 protein: CSVVEGERAVYEQYF. The DNA of the CDR3 is TGCAGCGTTGTAGAGGGAGAGCGAGCAGTTTACGAGCAGTACTTC.

The V and J genes are TRBV20-1 and TRBJ2-6; no reliable D call. The CDR3 totals 11 residues. Trimming took 5 bases from V and 4 from J, leaving 3 bases between them. CDR1 is DFQATT and CDR2 is SNEGSKA in the germline V gene (reference sequence). As DNA, the CDR3 is TGCAGTGCTTCGGGGGCCAACGTCCTGACTTTC. Its protein is CSASGANVLTF.

V gene TRBV14 combines with J gene TRBJ2-3; TRBD1 matches at 8 bases. V was pared by 4 bases and J by 0 bases, with 3 bases of the junction left unmatched. The CDR3 consists of 15 residues. The germline V gene encodes CDR1 SGHDN and CDR2 FVKESK. The chain's CDR3 is CASSPRGLSTDTQYF. The CDR3 DNA reads TGTGCCAGCAGCCCCAGGGGGCTTAGCACAGATACGCAGTATTTT.

This chain connects TRBV19 to TRBJ2-3; D not resolved. Trimming shortened V by 7 bases and J by 4 bases, and 12 bases separated the two germline ends. Germline CDR1 LNHDA, CDR2 SQIVND (reference sequence). The CDR3 totals 13 residues. The CDR3 DNA sequence: TGTGCCAGTACCCCTACTGGAGCAGATACGCAGTATTTT. Translated: CASTPTGADTQYF.

V usage is TRBV9 and J usage is TRBJ2-1; D may be TRBD1 (5 bases). This CDR3 has 12 residues. Germline V gene sequence: CDR1 SGDLS, CDR2 YYNGEE. V gave up 3 bases and J gave up 9 bases, with 10 bases separating them. CDR3 bases: TGTGCCAGCAGCGCCGACAGTACTGAGCAGTTCTTC. Its translation: CASSADSTEQFF.

The rearrangement links TRBV4-1 to TRBJ1-1; D may be TRBD1 (6 bases). V was clipped by 4 bases and J by 4 bases, with 10 bases between them. This CDR3 region has 13 residues. Germline V gene lookup returns CDR1 MGHRA and CDR2 YSYEKL. In nucleotides, the CDR3 is TGCGCCAGCAGCCCACAGGGAGCCACTGAAGCTTTCTTT. It translates to CASSPQGATEAFF.

The chain carries TRBV5-6 and TRBJ2-1; 7 bases match TRBD2. V shed 4 bases and J 6 bases; nucleotides not matched to a gene: 13. This CDR3 spans 16 amino acids. The germline CDR1 and CDR2 sequences are SGHDT and YYEEEE. The CDR3 loop is CASSPLRGGRANEQFF. The CDR3 DNA reads as TGTGCCAGCAGCCCACTTCGGGGCGGGAGAGCCAATGAGCAGTTCTTC. Full variable domain (remainder filled in from reference TRBV5-6 and TRBJ2-1): DAGVTQSPTHLIKTRGQQVTLRCSPKSGHDTVSWYQQALGQGPQFIFQYYEEEERQRGNFPDRFSGHQFPNYSSELNVNALLLGDSALYLCASSPLRGGRANEQFFGPGTRLTVL.

This clone came up a few times. The rearrangement links TRBV6-1 to TRBJ2-7; TRBD1 is a possible D gene (5 bases). CDR3 size: 14 residues. V was trimmed by 4 bases and J by 4 bases, leaving 14 bases between them. Germline V gene data show CDR1 as MNHNS and CDR2 as SASEGT. For the CDR3, the DNA is TGTGCCAGCAGTGCCTCAGGGTTTCGGTACGAGCAGTACTTC. Protein sequence: CASSASGFRYEQYF.

A single count supports this clone. The rearrangement joins TRBV5-4 to TRBJ2-3; 9 positions match TRBD2. This CDR3 is 16 amino acids long. The J segment lost 2 bases and the V segment lost 3 bases, leaving 7 bases of the junction unmatched. The germline V gene has CDR1 SGHNT and CDR2 YYREEE (reference sequence). This chain's CDR3 is CASSSGTSRATDTQYF. CDR3 in DNA: TGTGCCAGCAGCTCAGGGACTAGCCGGGCCACAGATACGCAGTATTTT.

This clone was recorded a few times. This chain connects TRBV28 to TRBJ1-5; 8 nucleotides align to TRBD1. Trimming removed 4 bases from V and 7 bases from J; junction bases left unmatched: 6. Germline CDR1 and CDR2: MDHEN and SYDVKM. This CDR3 has 14 residues. Written as DNA, the CDR3 is TGTGCCAGCAGTTCCGGGACAGGACTCCAGCCCCAGCATTTT. Its translation is CASSSGTGLQPQHF. The full variable domain, its missing parts supplied by reference TRBV28 and TRBJ1-5, is DVKVTQSSRYLVKRTGEKVFLECVQDMDHENMFWYRQDPGLGLRLIYFSYDVKMKEKGDIPEGYSVSREKKERFSLILESASTNQTSMYLCASSSGTGLQPQHFGDGTRLSIL.